The 14 T cell receptor beta chains below were found in one sample sequenced in a study of beta chain features in type 1 diabetes. Expressed TCRB transcripts were sequenced because the entire RNA isolate underwent reverse transcription. Sequencing used immunoSEQ multiplex PCR; TCRdb keeps in-frame clones, though not all of them. The table records 430,000 or so clones, approximately 10% of them present only once. The sequenced material came from naive CD4+ T cells from blood. The source is a woman between 18 and 29 years old in good health.

J is TRBJ1-5 and V is TRBV7-2, with a weak D call TRBD1 (5 bases). V lost 1 base and J lost 8, with 18 bases in between. The germline V gene has CDR1 SGHTA and CDR2 FQGNSA. The CDR3 runs 16 residues. The CDR3 nucleotides are TGTGCCAGCAGCTTAGGGGGGTCCCGGGCGTCAGAGCCCCAGCATTTT. It is translated as CASSLGGSRASEPQHF.

The chain links TRBV11-3 to TRBJ2-5; D unclear. The germline CDR1 and CDR2 sequences are SGHNT and YENEEA. The germline V and J ends were trimmed by 0 bases and 8 bases, with 7 bases remaining between them. The CDR3 totals 12 residues. In nucleotides, the CDR3 is TGTGCCAGCAGCTTAGACCCTGGAACCCAGTACTTC. Protein sequence: CASSLDPGTQYF.

The chain couples TRBV23-1 to TRBJ2-7, with TRBD1 matching over 10 bases. Being an ORF, TRBV23-1 has a function that is uncertain. CDR3 length: 23 amino acids. The junction had 33 bases not matched to a gene; V was cut back by 6 bases and J by 4 bases. Here the CDR3 DNA reads TGCGCCAGCAGCCGTAACAGGGCGGCCTATCCGGGACAGGGGATGGAAGGAAGTTACGAGCAGTACGTC. Protein product: CASSRNRAAYPGQGMEGSYEQYV.

This chain connects TRBV5-6 to TRBJ2-5; D uncertain. The V and J ends lost 0 bases and 4 bases respectively, with 10 bases between them. CDR3 length equals 14 residues. Germline V gene lookup returns CDR1 SGHDT and CDR2 YYEEEE. The CDR3 nucleotides are TGTGCCAGCAGCTTGGAGGGATTCGGAGAGACCCAGTACTTC. This sequence encodes CASSLEGFGETQYF.

The chain has TRBV7-2 and TRBJ2-3, with a tentative D call TRBD2 (5 bases). V lost 1 base and J 5 bases, leaving 16 bases between the germline ends. The germline V gene has CDR1 SGHTA and CDR2 FQGNSA. The CDR3 spans 16 residues. CDR3: CASSLVATSFQDTQYF. The CDR3 coding sequence is TGTGCCAGCAGCTTAGTGGCTACTAGTTTCCAAGATACGCAGTATTTT.

This clone was counted only a few times. The chain couples TRBV12-5 to TRBJ2-5; no clear D. The CDR3 runs to 12 residues. Germline CDR1 is LGHNT and CDR2 is FRNRAP. The ends were cut back, 2 bases at V and 4 bases at J, with 5 bases in the middle. The CDR3 nucleotides are TGTGCTAGTGGTTTGTGGAGAGAGACCCAGTACTTC. It translates to CASGLWRETQYF. The variable domain in full, with the rest retrieved from reference TRBV12-5 and TRBJ2-5, is DARVTQTPRHKVTEMGQEVTMRCQPILGHNTVFWYRQTMMQGLELLAYFRNRAPLDDSGMPKDRFSAEMPDATLATLKIQPSEPRDSAVYFCASGLWRETQYFGPGTRLLVL.

Only a few counts were recorded for this clone. The chain is built from TRBV29-1 and TRBJ2-7; 9 bases line up with TRBD1. Germline V lookup: CDR1 SQVTM, CDR2 ANQGSEA. V shed 7 bases, J shed 4 bases, and the junction held 11 bases outside the gene matches. The CDR3 is 14 amino acids. Written as DNA, the CDR3 is TGCAGCGCGGGACACAGGGGGCGTAGGTACGAGCAGTACTTC. Its protein is CSAGHRGRRYEQYF.

This clone was counted between two and nine times. This rearrangement joins TRBV18 to TRBJ2-7; D gene unclear. The CDR3 is 13 residues long. Germline values: CDR1 KGHSH, CDR2 LQKENI. V was clipped by 3 bases and J by 6 bases, with 12 bases between them. In DNA form, the CDR3 reads TGTGCCAGCTCACCGACCCTTACTGGCGAGCAGTACTTC. It encodes CASSPTLTGEQYF.

The chain joins TRBV18 to TRBJ2-1, with D perhaps being TRBD1 or TRBD2 (5 bases each). Trimming shortened V by 2 bases and J by 10 bases, and 6 bases separated the two germline ends. Germline V CDR1 and CDR2: KGHSH, LQKENI. CDR3 length: 11 residues. CDR3 nucleotides: TGTGCCAGCTCACCAAGGGACGAGCAGTTCTTC. Translated, it gives CASSPRDEQFF.

The J gene is TRBJ2-5, the V gene TRBV2; D gene unclear. Deletions cut 7 bases from V and 4 bases from J, with 10 bases between. Germline V lookup: CDR1 SNHLY, CDR2 FYNNEI. The CDR3 covers 12 residues. For the CDR3, the DNA is TGTGCCAGCAAGCAGGACGTAGAGACCCAGTACTTC. It specifies CASKQDVETQYF.

This clone has only a few counts. The chain joins TRBV9 to TRBJ2-1; 8 nucleotides align to TRBD1. Unmatched junction bases numbered 15, after V lost 4 bases and J lost 3 bases. The CDR3 extends over 18 amino acids. Germline CDR1 and CDR2: SGDLS and YYNGEE. Written as DNA, the CDR3 is TGTGCCAGCAGCTTTGCCCCCCCGCGGACAGGGATCTACAATGAGCAGTTCTTC. Translation gives CASSFAPPRTGIYNEQFF.

The table lists this clone with a few counts. The same CDR3 also results from other DNA sequences found in this sample. The rearrangement joins TRBV7-2 to TRBJ2-1; D may correspond to TRBD1 or TRBD2 (8 bases each). The germline V and J ends were trimmed by 5 bases and 6 bases, with 20 bases remaining between them. CDR3 length: 16 amino acids. CDR1 is SGHTA, CDR2 FQGNSA, per germline. The CDR3 reads CASSARGRAGVNEQFF. As DNA, the CDR3 is TGTGCCAGCAGCGCCAGGGGGCGAGCGGGGGTCAATGAGCAGTTCTTC.

The chain uses TRBV9 and TRBJ2-1, with 11 nucleotides matching TRBD2. With 0 bases clipped from V and 3 bases from J, the junction kept 5 bases outside the gene matches. CDR3 length: 17 residues. Germline values: CDR1 SGDLS, CDR2 YYNGEE. CDR3 protein: CASSVADSGGVYNEQFF. The CDR3, as DNA: TGTGCCAGCAGCGTAGCTGATAGCGGGGGGGTCTACAATGAGCAGTTCTTC.

This clone was seen only once. CDR3 residues: CASSGGEVGTDTQYF. The CDR3 region has the DNA TGTGCCAGCAGCGGTGGGGAGGTGGGCACAGATACGCAGTATTTT. V is TRBV9 and J is TRBJ2-3, with D possibly matching TRBD2 (6 bases). The V end was cut by 3 bases, the J end by 1 base, with 12 bases between. Germline loops: CDR1 SGDLS, CDR2 YYNGEE. The CDR3 has 15 amino acids.